The entry that follows covers one TCR beta chain sequence. Its antigen is currently unknown. Trimming took 0 bases from V and 2 from J; bases not matched to a gene: 5. The CDR3 loop spans 16 amino acids. The germline CDR1 and CDR2 sequences are MGHRA and YSYEKL. This entry comes from a study of graft-versus-host responses after intestinal transplantation. TCRdb's table, derived via immunoSEQ multiplex PCR, lists solely in-frame clones and lacks some. The data contain approximately 120,000 clones, more than 90% of them singletons. The specimen was unstimulated CD4+ T cells sorted from spleen or lymph node cells, collected before intestinal transplant. The sequence was collected from a human donor who received an intestinal transplant. The rearrangement uses TRBV4-1 and TRBJ2-3, with 7 bases identical to TRBD1. CDR3: CASSQDQGVPTDTQYF. CDR3 nucleotide sequence: TGCGCCAGCAGCCAAGATCAGGGGGTGCCCACAGATACGCAGTATTTT.